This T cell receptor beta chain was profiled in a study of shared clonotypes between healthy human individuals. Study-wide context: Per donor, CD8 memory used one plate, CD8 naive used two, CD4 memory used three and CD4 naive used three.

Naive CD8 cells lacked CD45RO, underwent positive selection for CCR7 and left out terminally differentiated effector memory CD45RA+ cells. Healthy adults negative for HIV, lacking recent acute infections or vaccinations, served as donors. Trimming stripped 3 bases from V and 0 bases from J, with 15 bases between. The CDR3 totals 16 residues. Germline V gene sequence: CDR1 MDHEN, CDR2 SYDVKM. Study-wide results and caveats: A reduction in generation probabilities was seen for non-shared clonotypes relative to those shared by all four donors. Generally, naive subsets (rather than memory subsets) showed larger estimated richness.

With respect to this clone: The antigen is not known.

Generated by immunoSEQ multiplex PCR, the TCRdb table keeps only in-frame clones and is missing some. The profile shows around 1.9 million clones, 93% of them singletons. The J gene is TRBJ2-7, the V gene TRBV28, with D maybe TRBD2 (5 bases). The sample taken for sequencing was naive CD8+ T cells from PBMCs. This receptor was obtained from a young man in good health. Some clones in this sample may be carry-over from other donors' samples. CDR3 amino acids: CASSFGGVGGSYEQYF. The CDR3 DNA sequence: TGTGCCAGCAGTTTCGGCGGCGTTGGAGGCTCCTACGAGCAGTACTTC.